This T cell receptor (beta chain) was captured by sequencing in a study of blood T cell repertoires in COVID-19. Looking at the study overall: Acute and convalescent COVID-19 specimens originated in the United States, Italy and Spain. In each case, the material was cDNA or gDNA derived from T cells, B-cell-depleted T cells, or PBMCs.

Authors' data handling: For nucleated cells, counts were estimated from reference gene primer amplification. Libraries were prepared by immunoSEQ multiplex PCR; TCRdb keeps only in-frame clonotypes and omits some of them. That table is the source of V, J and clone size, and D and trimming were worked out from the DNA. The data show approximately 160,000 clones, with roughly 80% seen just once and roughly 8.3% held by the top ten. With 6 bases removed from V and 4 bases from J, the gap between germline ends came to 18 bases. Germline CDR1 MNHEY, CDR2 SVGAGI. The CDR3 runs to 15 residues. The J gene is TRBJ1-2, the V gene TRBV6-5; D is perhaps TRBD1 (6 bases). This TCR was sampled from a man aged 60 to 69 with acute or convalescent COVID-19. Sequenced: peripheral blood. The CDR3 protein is CASRQQGSVLYGYTF. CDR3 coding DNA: TGTGCCAGCAGGCAACAGGGCTCAGTCCTCTATGGCTACACCTTC.